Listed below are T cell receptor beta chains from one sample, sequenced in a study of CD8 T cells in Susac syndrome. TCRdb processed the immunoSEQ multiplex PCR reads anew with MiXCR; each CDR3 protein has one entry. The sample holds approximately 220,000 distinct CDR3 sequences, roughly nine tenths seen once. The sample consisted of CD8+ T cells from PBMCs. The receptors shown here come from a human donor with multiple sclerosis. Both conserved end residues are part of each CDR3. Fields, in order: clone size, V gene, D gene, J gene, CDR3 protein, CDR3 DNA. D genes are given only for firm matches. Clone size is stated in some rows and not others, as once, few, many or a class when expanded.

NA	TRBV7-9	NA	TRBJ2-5	CASSLTSDLGETQYF	TGTGCCAGCAGCTTAACCAGCGATCTTGGAGAGACCCAGTACTTC
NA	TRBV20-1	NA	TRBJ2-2	CSAPLGTGELFF	TGCAGTGCCCCTTTGGGCACCGGGGAGCTGTTTTTT
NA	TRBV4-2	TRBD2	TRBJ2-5	CASSQEVTGLAGVEETQYF	TGTGCCAGCAGCCAAGAGGTCACCGGGCTAGCGGGAGTAGAAGAGACCCAGTACTTC
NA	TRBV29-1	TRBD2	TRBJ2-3	CSVRGLARPDTQYF	TGCAGCGTCCGGGGACTAGCGCGCCCAGATACGCAGTATTTT
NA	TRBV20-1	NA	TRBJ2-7	CSARVREATYEQYF	TGCAGTGCTAGGGTGCGGGAAGCAACCTACGAGCAGTACTTC
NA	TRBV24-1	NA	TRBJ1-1	CATSDGGSLNTEAFF	TGTGCCACCAGTGATGGGGGTAGTTTGAACACTGAAGCTTTCTTT
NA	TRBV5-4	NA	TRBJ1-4	CASSFKGPTRTNEKLFF	TGTGCCAGCAGCTTCAAGGGACCGACGAGAACTAATGAAAAACTGTTTTTT
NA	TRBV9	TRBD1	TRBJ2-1	CASGPDRGHNEQFF	TGTGCCAGCGGGCCCGACAGGGGACACAATGAGCAGTTCTTC
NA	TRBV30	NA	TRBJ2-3	CAWSLKIRAESTDTQYF	TGTGCCTGGAGTCTAAAGATCCGGGCTGAGTCCACAGATACGCAGTATTTT
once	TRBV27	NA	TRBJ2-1	CASSFQLQQGEQFF	TGTGCCAGCAGTTTTCAACTGCAGCAGGGAGAGCAGTTCTTC
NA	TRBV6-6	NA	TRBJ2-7	CASLWEETYEQYF	TGTGCCAGCCTCTGGGAGGAGACCTACGAGCAGTACTTC
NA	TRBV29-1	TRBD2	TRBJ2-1	CSVDHSLAGGPGYNEQFF	TGCAGCGTTGATCATAGTCTAGCGGGGGGGCCAGGATACAATGAGCAGTTCTTC
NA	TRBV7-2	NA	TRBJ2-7	CASSPRPSYEQYF	TGTGCCAGCAGCCCCCGGCCATCCTACGAGCAGTACTTC
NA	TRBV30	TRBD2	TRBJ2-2	CAWTVFSGSDTGELFF	TGTGCCTGGACGGTCTTCAGCGGGAGCGACACCGGGGAGCTGTTTTTT
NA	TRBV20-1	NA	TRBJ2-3	CSATPWERGNTDTQYF	TGCAGTGCTACCCCGTGGGAACGGGGGAACACAGATACGCAGTATTTT
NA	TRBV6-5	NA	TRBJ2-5	CASSYTPRETQYF	TGTGCCAGCAGTTACACCCCAAGAGAGACCCAGTACTTC
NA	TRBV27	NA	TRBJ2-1	CASSFAGQPGDEQFF	TGTGCCAGCAGTTTCGCGGGACAGCCCGGGGATGAGCAGTTCTTC
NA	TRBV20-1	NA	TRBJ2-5	CSAIQLTWYQETQYF	TGCAGTGCTATCCAATTGACTTGGTACCAAGAGACCCAGTACTTC
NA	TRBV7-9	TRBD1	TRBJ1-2	CASRTGGERDGYTF	TGTGCCAGCCGGACAGGGGGCGAGAGGGACGGCTACACCTTC
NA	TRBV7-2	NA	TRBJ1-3	CASRWGYGNTIYF	TGTGCCAGCAGATGGGGCTACGGAAACACCATATATTTT
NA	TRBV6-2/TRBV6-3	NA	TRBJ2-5	CASTDLRETQYF	TGTGCCAGCACGGACCTTCGGGAGACCCAGTACTTC
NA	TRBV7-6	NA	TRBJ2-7	CASSLGSGREQYF	TGTGCCAGCAGCTTAGGGTCAGGGAGAGAGCAGTACTTC
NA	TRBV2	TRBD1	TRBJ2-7	CASDRGPPAYEQYF	TGTGCCAGCGACAGGGGGCCTCCCGCCTACGAGCAGTACTTC
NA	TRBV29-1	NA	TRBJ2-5	CSVESAGLWETQYF	TGCAGCGTTGAATCGGCCGGGTTGTGGGAGACCCAGTACTTC
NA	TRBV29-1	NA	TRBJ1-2	CSVMWENSYGYTF	TGCAGCGTGATGTGGGAAAACTCCTATGGCTACACCTTC
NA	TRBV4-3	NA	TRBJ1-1	CASSQASRLGDTEAFF	TGCGCCAGCAGCCAAGCTAGCAGACTGGGGGACACTGAAGCTTTCTTT